The rows below give T cell receptor beta chains drawn from one sample of a study of T-cell reconstitution after alpha-beta-depleted transplantation in children. TCRdb reanalysed the PCR reads using MiXCR and keeps one entry per CDR3 protein. The sample includes about 580,000 distinct CDR3 sequences, about 23% of them seen just once. Specimen: PBMCs, mostly from graft donor cells, collected 360 days after TCRalphabeta/CD19-depleted stem cell transplant. The receptor source for this set is a boy in the first two years of life who had a stem cell transplant for acute myeloid leukemia, so the T cells may come from the graft donor. Each CDR3 is given with its conserved first and last residue. D genes are given only for firm matches. Part of the rows lack a size; the others show once, few, many or a class for expanded clones.

CDR3 length | J gene | clone size | D gene | V gene | CDR3 DNA | CDR3 protein
16 | TRBJ2-5 | many | TRBD2 | TRBV12-3/TRBV12-4 | TGTGCCAGCAGTTGGGGGGACTACCTCGACGGGCAGACCCAGTACTTC | CASSWGDYLDGQTQYF
13 | TRBJ2-7 | few | - | TRBV12-3/TRBV12-4 | TGTGCCAGCAGTCGACAGGACTACTACGAGCAGTACTTC | CASSRQDYYEQYF
17 | TRBJ2-6 | many | - | TRBV5-4 | TGTGCCAGCAGCTTAGGTATAAAACGCTCTGGGGCCAACGTCCTGACTTTC | CASSLGIKRSGANVLTF
16 | TRBJ2-2 | many | TRBD1 | TRBV29-1 | TGCAGCGTTGAAGTTTATCGGACAGGGGGCACCGGGGAGCTGTTTTTT | CSVEVYRTGGTGELFF
11 | TRBJ2-1 | few | - | TRBV20-1 | TGCAGTGCCCCCCGGGGGTCAGAGCAGTTCTTC | CSAPRGSEQFF
16 | TRBJ2-5 | once | TRBD1 | TRBV12-3/TRBV12-4 | TGTGCCAGCAGTTTTAGTGGGGACAGGGGGCGAGAGACCCAGTACTTC | CASSFSGDRGRETQYF
13 | TRBJ1-6 | few | TRBD1 | TRBV7-8 | TGTGCCAGCAGCTTGGGACAGAATTCACCCCTCCACTTT | CASSLGQNSPLHF
16 | TRBJ2-5 | few | TRBD2 | TRBV20-1 | TGCAGTGCTAGAGACCCTAGCGGGGGGGCCGATGAGACCCAGTACTTC | CSARDPSGGADETQYF
15 | TRBJ2-2 | - | - | TRBV6-2/TRBV6-3 | TGTGCCACCAGGGCGGCCGGGGAGGACACCGGGGAGCTGTTTTTT | CATRAAGEDTGELFF
13 | TRBJ1-1 | few | - | TRBV10-3 | TGTGCCACCCGAGGGGCCCACAACACTGAAGCTTTCTTT | CATRGAHNTEAFF
13 | TRBJ1-1 | few | - | TRBV6-1 | TGTGCCAGCAGCCCGCTGGGGAACACTGAAGCTTTCTTT | CASSPLGNTEAFF
16 | TRBJ2-2 | many | - | TRBV9 | TGTGCCAGCAGCCCACGACTATGGGGAGGAACCGGGGAGCTGTTTTTT | CASSPRLWGGTGELFF
15 | TRBJ2-5 | - | - | TRBV13 | TGTGCCAGCAGCTTTGGAGAAGCATCCTTCGAGACCCAGTACTTC | CASSFGEASFETQYF
11 | TRBJ1-5 | many | - | TRBV20-1 | TGCAGTGCTAGCCCAGGTCAGCCCCAGCATTTT | CSASPGQPQHF
16 | TRBJ2-7 | - | - | TRBV6-5 | TGTGCCAGCAGTTACTCGAAGCCGGGGCTAGCATACGAGCAGTACTTC | CASSYSKPGLAYEQYF
14 | TRBJ2-7 | - | - | TRBV25-1 | TGTGCCAGCAGCTCCCCCGGCCCCTACCACGAGCAGTACTTC | CASSSPGPYHEQYF
17 | TRBJ1-1 | few | - | TRBV6-1 | TGTGCCAGCAGTCTCATAGCCACCGGTGGGCGTAACACTGAAGCTTTCTTT | CASSLIATGGRNTEAFF
15 | TRBJ2-3 | few | - | TRBV5-6 | TGTGCCAGCAGCTTTGTTGGAGGGAACAATGATACGCAGTATTTT | CASSFVGGNNDTQYF
16 | TRBJ2-7 | many | TRBD2 | TRBV4-3 | TGCGCCAGCAGCCAAGAAATAGCGGGGGGGCCCTACGAGCAGTACTTC | CASSQEIAGGPYEQYF
14 | TRBJ2-3 | once | - | TRBV9 | TGTGCCAGCAGCGTAAACTGGGCCGGGGATACGCAGTATTTT | CASSVNWAGDTQYF
15 | TRBJ1-4 | - | TRBD1 | TRBV6-5 | TGTGCCAGCAGTTATGGAGGGACAGGGAATGAAAAACTGTTTTTT | CASSYGGTGNEKLFF
13 | TRBJ2-1 | - | - | TRBV9 | TGTGCCAGCAGCCCTCGTTCCGACAATGAGCAGTTCTTC | CASSPRSDNEQFF
13 | TRBJ2-4 | few | - | TRBV20-1 | TGCAGTGTCGTCAGACAACCACAAAACATTCAGTACTTC | CSVVRQPQNIQYF
16 | TRBJ2-2 | once | TRBD1 | TRBV7-9 | TGTGCCAGCAGACTTAGGGGACAGGGAAACACCGGGGAGCTGTTTTTT | CASRLRGQGNTGELFF
15 | TRBJ2-4 | many | - | TRBV7-2 | TGTGCCAGCAGCTTAGCTCGAGGAGCCAAAAACATTCAGTACTTC | CASSLARGAKNIQYF
14 | TRBJ2-3 | few | TRBD1 | TRBV20-1 | TGCAGTGCTAGGAGACAGGGGCCGGGAGATACGCAGTATTTT | CSARRQGPGDTQYF
16 | TRBJ2-4 | - | - | TRBV21-1 | TGTGCCAGTGGGGACAGACCAATCATAGCCAAAAACATTCAGTACTTC | CASGDRPIIAKNIQYF
14 | TRBJ2-1 | few | TRBD2 | TRBV20-1 | TGCAGTGCTTCTAGCGGGGGGGCGGGCAATGAGCAGTTCTTC | CSASSGGAGNEQFF
12 | TRBJ1-2 | many | - | TRBV20-1 | TGCAGTGCTAGTGGGGGCGAGGGTGGCTACACCTTC | CSASGGEGGYTF
15 | TRBJ2-7 | few | - | TRBV5-1 | TGCGCCAGCAGCTTGGCCCCAGGGGATTCCTACGAGCAGTACTTC | CASSLAPGDSYEQYF
14 | TRBJ2-5 | many | - | TRBV20-1 | TGCAGTGTGCTAGATGAACAGGGACAAGAGACCCAGTACTTC | CSVLDEQGQETQYF
13 | TRBJ2-1 | - | TRBD2 | TRBV20-1 | TGCAGTGCCCCTAGCGGGGGTAACAATGAGCAGTTCTTC | CSAPSGGNNEQFF
13 | TRBJ1-6 | - | TRBD1 | TRBV6-1 | TGTGCCAGCAACTCCGACAGGGACTCACCCCTCCACTTT | CASNSDRDSPLHF
13 | TRBJ1-1 | few | TRBD1 | TRBV12-3/TRBV12-4 | TGTGCCAGCAGCGGGACAGGGCACACTGAAGCTTTCTTT | CASSGTGHTEAFF
14 | TRBJ2-7 | - | - | TRBV6-1 | TGTGCCAGCACCCAAGACCCTGGCACCTACGAGCAGTACTTC | CASTQDPGTYEQYF
15 | TRBJ1-2 | few | TRBD1 | TRBV27 | TGTGCCAGCAGTCTCCAGGGGACAGTAAGCTATGGCTACACCTTC | CASSLQGTVSYGYTF